Shown below are 10 T cell receptor beta chains from a single sample sequenced in a study of human versus mouse CDR3 diversity and MHC coevolution. Data came from immunoSEQ multiplex PCR; TCRdb stores just in-frame clones and leaves some out. The profile shows over 60,000 clones, roughly 90% of them singletons. The material sequenced was naive CD4+ T cells from blood. Subset given: CD45RO-negative CD62L-positive naive CD4 T cells. These receptors originate from a person between 25 and 69 years old in good health.

V gene TRBV4-1 combines with J gene TRBJ2-5; D is perhaps TRBD1 (6 bases). Germline V gene lookup returns CDR1 MGHRA and CDR2 YSYEKL. V was pared by 5 bases and J by 0 bases, with 25 bases between. The CDR3 spans 19 residues. CDR3 DNA sequence: TGCGCCAGCAGCTCAGCCATGTTATTCGGACAGCCCTACCAAGAGACCCAGTACTTC. Translation gives CASSSAMLFGQPYQETQYF.

The chain combines TRBV5-4 with TRBJ2-7, with TRBD2 as a possible D gene (7 bases). This CDR3 spans 17 amino acids. The V end was cut by 0 bases, the J end by 2 bases, with 18 bases between. The germline gives CDR1 SGHNT, CDR2 YYREEE (reference sequence). CDR3 sequence: CASSLVAGASGTYEQYF. CDR3 DNA: TGTGCCAGCAGCTTGGTCGCGGGGGCTAGCGGCACCTACGAGCAGTACTTC.

The rearrangement links TRBV11-2 to TRBJ1-4; D not certain. CDR1 is SGHAT and CDR2 is FQNNGV in the germline V gene. Between the trimmed V and J ends, which lost 5 bases and 3 bases, there was a span of 13 bases. The CDR3 has 15 amino acids. The CDR3: CASSPIVSANEKLFF. The DNA of the CDR3 is TGTGCCAGCAGCCCGATTGTGTCGGCTAATGAAAAACTGTTTTTT.

The chain has TRBV7-3 and TRBJ2-1; the match to TRBD2 covers 8 bases. V shed 2 bases, J shed 8 bases, and the junction held 11 bases outside the gene matches. In germline, CDR1 is SGHTA, CDR2 FQGTGA. The CDR3 length is 16 residues. The CDR3 DNA reads TGTGCCAGCAGCTTATCCCTAGCGGGTCCCACCCATGAGCAGTTCTTC. It encodes CASSLSLAGPTHEQFF.

The chain employs TRBV7-8 and TRBJ2-1; TRBD1 agrees at 8 bases. Losses at the gene ends were 0 bases for V and 10 bases for J; bases not matched to a gene: 8. Germline-derived CDR1 and CDR2 are SGHVS and FQNEAQ. CDR3 length: 15 residues. The CDR3 bases are TGTGCCAGCAGCTTAGCGCGAGGACAGGGCGGGGAGCAGTTCTTC. Amino acids: CASSLARGQGGEQFF.

The rearrangement links TRBV11-3 to TRBJ2-5, with 8 bases identical to TRBD1. The last part of the DNA fits TRBJ2-7 better; the J call may be wrong. CDR3 length: 16 residues. CDR1 and CDR2 from the germline V gene are SGHNT and YENEEA. CDR3 loop: CASSLGGQGWAYEQYF. The DNA for the CDR3 is TGTGCCAGCAGCTTAGGAGGACAGGGATGGGCCTACGAGCAGTACTTC.

In DNA form, the CDR3 reads TGTGCCAGCAGACCACAGGGGGCGAAGAATTCACCCCTCCACTTT. This gives the protein CASRPQGAKNSPLHF. The chain uses TRBV28 and TRBJ1-6; 9 nucleotides align to TRBD1. The CDR3 is made up of 15 amino acids. The germline CDR1 and CDR2 sequences are MDHEN and SYDVKM. The V gene end was trimmed by 6 bases and the J gene end by 7 bases; junction bases not matched to a gene: 7.

The chain has TRBV7-3 and TRBJ1-2; 8 positions match TRBD1. Germline V gene data show CDR1 as SGHTA and CDR2 as FQGTGA. V gave up 5 bases and J gave up 4 bases; unmatched junction bases: 9. This CDR3 contains 15 residues. CDR3 protein: CASSMGQETSYGYTF. The CDR3 DNA follows: TGTGCCAGCAGCATGGGACAGGAGACATCCTATGGCTACACCTTC.

CDR3 residues: CASREKDRGNMNTEAFF. The CDR3 coding sequence is TGCGCCAGCAGGGAAAAGGACAGGGGAAATATGAACACTGAAGCTTTCTTT. The chain uses TRBV10-1 and TRBJ1-1, with 9 positions matching TRBD1. Per germline, CDR1 WNHNN and CDR2 SYGVQD (reference sequence). This CDR3 is 17 amino acids long. The V gene end was trimmed by 6 bases and the J gene end by 0 bases; junction bases not matched to a gene: 11.

The V call is TRBV7-8, the J call TRBJ2-7; D might be TRBD1 (6 bases). The CDR3 is 19 residues long. Germline V lookup: CDR1 SGHVS, CDR2 FQNEAQ. The V end lost 2 bases, the J end lost 0 bases, and 23 bases lay between the germline ends. The CDR3 here is CASSLFVTRDRKNSYEQYF. The DNA of the CDR3 is TGTGCCAGCAGCTTATTCGTGACCCGAGACAGGAAGAACTCCTACGAGCAGTACTTC.